These 24 T cell receptor beta chains were all obtained from the same sample, sequenced in a study of radiotherapy plus CTLA-4 blockade in lung cancer. Libraries were prepared by immunoSEQ multiplex PCR; TCRdb keeps only in-frame clonotypes and omits some of them. This table holds 90,000 or so clones, around 83% found once. The material sequenced was peripheral blood, taken from a patient treated with radiotherapy plus ipilimumab. The source is a human donor with non-small cell lung cancer who had stable disease on radiotherapy plus ipilimumab.

The chain links TRBV10-1 to TRBJ2-3, with 12 bases lining up with TRBD2. The CDR3 covers 15 residues. The germline CDR1 and CDR2 sequences are WNHNN and SYGVQD (reference sequence). V was clipped by 2 bases and J by 3 bases; unmatched bases: 0. The CDR3 sequence is CASSEGTSGTDTQYF. CDR3 nucleotides: TGCGCCAGCAGTGAGGGGACTAGCGGGACAGATACGCAGTATTTT.

The chain is built from TRBV28 and TRBJ2-1; either TRBD1 or TRBD2 may supply D (7 bases each). The CDR3 contains 15 residues. The germline gives CDR1 MDHEN, CDR2 SYDVKM. V lost 6 bases, J lost 4 bases, and 16 bases lay in between. The CDR3, as DNA: TGTGCCAGCAGGCCTCCCAGGGGGGGGTACAATGAGCAGTTCTTC. Amino acids: CASRPPRGGYNEQFF.

This chain connects TRBV7-8 to TRBJ2-7, with 7 positions matching TRBD1. Germline lookup yields CDR1 SGHVS and CDR2 FQNEAQ. V lost 4 bases, J lost 2 bases, and 11 bases stayed unmatched. This CDR3 spans 16 amino acids. The CDR3 DNA sequence: TGTGCCAGCAGCTACGGACAGGACACACGGGCCTACGAGCAGTACTTC. Amino acid sequence: CASSYGQDTRAYEQYF.

V and J are TRBV5-1 and TRBJ1-2, with D perhaps TRBD1 (6 bases). CDR1 and CDR2 (germline): SGHRS, YFSETQ. Trimming shortened V by 4 bases and J by 6 bases, and 13 bases separated the two germline ends. The CDR3 covers 13 residues. CDR3: CASSPEGVNGYTF. The CDR3 DNA sequence: TGCGCCAGCAGCCCCGAGGGGGTCAATGGCTACACCTTC.

In nucleotides, the CDR3 is TGTGCCAGCAGCTTGGCACTTCGCGAGCAGTACTTC. Translation: CASSLALREQYF. This chain uses TRBV7-2 with TRBJ2-7; D ambiguous. Trimming removed 3 bases at V and 6 bases at J, with 9 bases between. The CDR3 is made up of 12 amino acids. Germline assignment: CDR1 SGHTA and CDR2 FQGNSA. The variable domain in full, with the rest retrieved from reference TRBV7-2 and TRBJ2-7, is GAGVSQSPSNKVTEKGKDVELRCDPISGHTALYWYRQSLGQGLEFLIYFQGNSAPDKSGLPSDRFSAERTGGSVSTLTIQRTQQEDSAVYLCASSLALREQYFGPGTRLTVT.

This rearrangement joins TRBV6-1 to TRBJ1-2, with TRBD1 matching 11 bases. The CDR3 has 15 amino acids. The germline CDR1 and CDR2 sequences are MNHNS and SASEGT. V shed 5 bases and J 8 bases; nucleotides not matched to a gene: 10. CDR3 amino acids: CASSSTGTGGRGYTF. The CDR3 DNA reads as TGTGCCAGCAGTTCTACCGGGACAGGGGGTCGCGGCTACACCTTC.

V is TRBV2 and J is TRBJ2-1; 7 bases line up with TRBD2. V shed 7 bases and J 12 bases; nucleotides not matched to a gene: 9. Germline V CDR1 and CDR2: SNHLY, FYNNEI. This CDR3 comprises 12 residues. The CDR3 sequence: CASKDREVRQFF. DNA for the CDR3: TGTGCCAGCAAGGACCGGGAGGTCAGGCAGTTCTTC.

The chain combines TRBV5-5 with TRBJ1-4; 7 bases are a match to TRBD1. Germline loops: CDR1 SGHKS, CDR2 YYEKEE (reference sequence). The trim removed 4 bases at V and 4 bases at J, leaving 4 bases unmatched. The CDR3 is 14 amino acids. In nucleotides, the CDR3 is TGTGCCAGCAGCGAGGGACAGATTAATGAAAAACTGTTTTTT. Protein sequence: CASSEGQINEKLFF.

As concerns this clone: One end of the junction does not line up with germline, which may come from a read error. The chain is built from TRBV5-1 and TRBJ2-7, with 8 bases matching TRBD1. The germline gives CDR1 SGHRS, CDR2 YFSETQ. The CDR3 runs 13 residues. CDR3 nucleotide sequence: TGCGCCAGCAGATTGGACAGGGCCTACGAGCAGTACTTC. It translates to CASRLDRAYEQYF.

The chain combines TRBV6-6 with TRBJ2-3; D ambiguous. V lost 8 bases and J 2 bases, leaving 11 bases between the germline ends. This CDR3 contains 13 residues. Looked up from germline, CDR1 is MNHNY and CDR2 is SVGAGI (reference sequence). The chain's CDR3 is CASASKDTDTQYF. In DNA form, the CDR3 reads TGTGCCAGCGCATCTAAAGACACAGATACGCAGTATTTT.

V usage is TRBV13 and J usage is TRBJ2-1; no reliable D call. Germline CDR1 is PRHDT and CDR2 is FYEKMQ (reference sequence). The ends were cut back, 5 bases at V and 2 bases at J, with 16 bases in the middle. The length of the CDR3 is 16 residues. The CDR3: CASSRRRSRPYNEQFF. CDR3 coding DNA: TGTGCCAGCAGCCGGCGGCGCAGCAGACCCTACAATGAGCAGTTCTTC. The full variable domain, rest sourced from reference TRBV13 and TRBJ2-1, is AAGVIQSPRHLIKEKRETATLKCYPIPRHDTVYWYQQGPGQDPQFLISFYEKMQSDKGSIPDRFSAQQFSDYHSELNMSSLELGDSALYFCASSRRRSRPYNEQFFGPGTRLTVL.

The genes are TRBV18 and TRBJ1-6; no reliable D call. Deletions cut 3 bases from V and 7 bases from J, with 13 bases between. The CDR3 covers 15 residues. Germline CDR1 is KGHSH and CDR2 is LQKENI. The CDR3 DNA sequence: TGTGCCAGCTCACCTTCAGACGGGCTAAATTCACCCCTCCACTTT. Its protein product is CASSPSDGLNSPLHF.

The rearrangement joins TRBV28 to TRBJ2-1, with TRBD1 identical over 8 bases. CDR3 length: 13 amino acids. CDR1 MDHEN and CDR2 SYDVKM come from the germline V gene. The trim removed 8 bases at V and 2 bases at J, leaving 2 bases unmatched. The CDR3 protein is CASSRGPYNEQFF. The DNA of the CDR3 is TGTGCCAGCTCCAGGGGGCCCTACAATGAGCAGTTCTTC.

The V and J genes are TRBV13 and TRBJ2-7; D ambiguous. This CDR3 has 11 amino acids. Germline V lookup: CDR1 PRHDT, CDR2 FYEKMQ (reference sequence). V lost 5 bases and J lost 2, with 4 bases in between. In DNA form, the CDR3 reads TGTGCCAGCAGCCTTACCTACGAGCAGTACTTC. This sequence encodes CASSLTYEQYF. Supplemented by reference TRBV13 and TRBJ2-7, the full variable domain reads AAGVIQSPRHLIKEKRETATLKCYPIPRHDTVYWYQQGPGQDPQFLISFYEKMQSDKGSIPDRFSAQQFSDYHSELNMSSLELGDSALYFCASSLTYEQYFGPGTRLTVT.

This clone appeared a few times. The chain combines TRBV19 with TRBJ1-3; no definite D call. V was cut by 5 bases and J by 4 bases, with 9 bases left in between. The CDR3 contains 13 residues. CDR1 is LNHDA, CDR2 SQIVND, per germline (reference sequence). The CDR3 protein is CASSPLRGNTIYF. The CDR3 bases are TGTGCCAGTAGTCCTTTGCGGGGAAACACCATATATTTT. Using reference TRBV19 and TRBJ1-3 for the parts outside the CDR3, the full variable domain is DGGITQSPKYLFRKEGQNVTLSCEQNLNHDAMYWYRQDPGQGLRLIYYSQIVNDFQKGDIAEGYSVSREKKESFPLTVTSAQKNPTAFYLCASSPLRGNTIYFGEGSWLTVV.

The rearrangement uses TRBV2 and TRBJ1-5; D unclear. V was trimmed by 1 base and J by 0 bases, leaving 4 bases between them. CDR1 is SNHLY, CDR2 FYNNEI, per germline. This CDR3 is 14 amino acids long. The CDR3 nucleotides read TGTGCCAGCAGTGAAGTGTATAGCAATCAGCCCCAGCATTTT. The encoded protein is CASSEVYSNQPQHF.

This clone turned up a few times. This chain joins TRBV7-2 and TRBJ2-1; 8 nucleotides line up with TRBD2. There are 18 residues in the CDR3. Germline CDR1 SGHTA, CDR2 FQGNSA. The junction had 15 bases not matched to a gene; V was cut back by 2 bases and J by 6 bases. The CDR3 nucleotides are TGTGCCAGCAGCTTACGGACTAGCAGCGGGGGAAGGGTCAATGAGCAGTTCTTC. Protein: CASSLRTSSGGRVNEQFF.

CDR3 protein: CASSFLAGIPDTQYF. The CDR3, as DNA: TGCGCCAGCAGCTTCCTAGCGGGTATCCCCGATACGCAGTATTTT. The chain combines TRBV5-1 with TRBJ2-3, with TRBD2 identical over 8 bases. The CDR3 runs 15 residues. V lost 2 bases to trimming and J lost 6 bases; unmatched junction nucleotides: 8. The germline CDR1 and CDR2 sequences are SGHRS and YFSETQ.

This chain uses TRBV5-1 with TRBJ2-5, with D perhaps matching TRBD1 (6 bases). Germline assignment: CDR1 SGHRS and CDR2 YFSETQ. Trimming removed 0 bases from V and 3 bases from J, with 9 bases in between. This CDR3 region has 14 residues. The CDR3 bases are TGCGCCAGCAGCTTGGTCCCAGGGGAAGAGACCCAGTACTTC. Protein sequence: CASSLVPGEETQYF.

V is TRBV6-5 and J is TRBJ2-7, with D perhaps given as TRBD1 or TRBD2 (5 bases each). The CDR3 contains 15 residues. V dropped 6 bases and J dropped 6 bases, with 21 bases sitting between them. The germline V gene encodes CDR1 MNHEY and CDR2 SVGAGI. CDR3 loop: CASSPRAIQGTEQYF. CDR3 coding DNA: TGTGCCAGCAGCCCGCGGGCTATTCAGGGAACCGAGCAGTACTTC.

This CDR3 is CASSLALGGRGNTIYF. In DNA form, the CDR3 reads TGTGCCAGCAGCTTAGCGCTGGGCGGTCGAGGAAACACCATATATTTT. V gene TRBV7-8 combines with J gene TRBJ1-3, with D unresolved. This CDR3 region has 16 residues. Germline V gives CDR1 SGHVS, CDR2 FQNEAQ. V lost 0 bases to trimming and J lost 4 bases, with 13 bases between them.

This clone was observed a few times. The chain uses TRBV5-4 and TRBJ1-4; D is undetermined. Germline V gives CDR1 SGHNT, CDR2 YYREEE (reference sequence). This CDR3 contains 11 residues. The V and J ends lost 1 base and 5 bases respectively, with 0 bases between them. This CDR3 is CASSLNEKLFF. The CDR3 DNA reads as TGTGCCAGCAGCTTGAATGAAAAACTGTTTTTT.

This sequence joins TRBV27 and TRBJ1-5; D may be TRBD1 (5 bases). Germline V gives CDR1 MNHEY, CDR2 SMNVEV (reference sequence). V lost 5 bases to trimming and J lost 6 bases, with 14 bases between them. The CDR3 totals 14 residues. DNA of the CDR3: TGTGCCAGCAGTCGGGAAACAGGAGGTCAGCCCCAGCATTTT. It translates to CASSRETGGQPQHF.

This clone showed up just once. The chain links TRBV30 to TRBJ1-5; D call uncertain. The CDR3 is 12 amino acids. Germline CDR1 is GTSNPN and CDR2 is SVGIG (reference sequence). The germline V and J ends were trimmed by 3 bases and 5 bases, with 8 bases remaining between them. This CDR3 is CAWRQRDQPQHF. CDR3 sequence (DNA): TGTGCCTGGAGGCAAAGGGATCAGCCCCAGCATTTT. The whole variable domain, remainder taken from reference TRBV30 and TRBJ1-5, is SQTIHQWPATLVQPVGSPLSLECTVEGTSNPNLYWYRQAAGRGLQLLFYSVGIGQISSEVPQNLSASRPQDRQFILSSKKLLLSDSGFYLCAWRQRDQPQHFGDGTRLSIL.